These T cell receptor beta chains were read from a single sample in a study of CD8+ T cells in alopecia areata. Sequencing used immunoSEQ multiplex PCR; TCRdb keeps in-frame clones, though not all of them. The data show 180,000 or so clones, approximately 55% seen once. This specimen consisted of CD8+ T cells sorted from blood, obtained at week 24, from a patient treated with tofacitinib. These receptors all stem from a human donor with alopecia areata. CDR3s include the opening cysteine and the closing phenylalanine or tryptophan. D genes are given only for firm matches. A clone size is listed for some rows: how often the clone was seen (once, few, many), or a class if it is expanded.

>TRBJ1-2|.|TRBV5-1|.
CASSLGETTYGYTF
TGCGCCAGCAGTTTAGGGGAGACTACCTATGGCTACACCTTC
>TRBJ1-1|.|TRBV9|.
CASSPLPHRGVDAEAFF
TGTGCCAGCAGCCCTCTCCCACATCGCGGGGTTGACGCTGAAGCTTTCTTT
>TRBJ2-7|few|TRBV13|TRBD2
CASSSGTSPLEQYF
TGTGCCAGCAGCTCCGGGACTAGTCCCTTAGAGCAGTACTTC
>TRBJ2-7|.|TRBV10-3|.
CAIRGDGYEQYF
TGTGCCATCAGGGGGGATGGCTACGAGCAGTACTTC
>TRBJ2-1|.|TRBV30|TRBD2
CAWTSGGADEQFF
TGTGCCTGGACCAGCGGGGGGGCCGATGAGCAGTTCTTC
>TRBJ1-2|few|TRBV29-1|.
CSVDGPYGYTF
TGCAGCGTAGACGGACCCTATGGCTACACCTTC
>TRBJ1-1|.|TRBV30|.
CAWSVQAGTEAFF
TGTGCCTGGAGTGTACAGGCGGGGACTGAAGCTTTCTTT
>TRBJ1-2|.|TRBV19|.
CASSIDLEYYGYTF
TGTGCCAGTAGTATAGATCTTGAGTACTATGGCTACACCTTC
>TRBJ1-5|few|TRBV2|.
CASRIDTWNQPQHF
TGTGCCAGCAGGATAGACACGTGGAATCAGCCCCAGCATTTT
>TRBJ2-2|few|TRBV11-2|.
CASSLGFEAAGELFF
TGTGCCAGCAGCTTAGGTTTCGAGGCCGCCGGGGAGCTGTTTTTT
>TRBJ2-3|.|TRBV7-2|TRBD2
CASSQSGGAADTQYF
TGTGCCAGCAGCCAGAGCGGGGGGGCTGCAGATACGCAGTATTTT
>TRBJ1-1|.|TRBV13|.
CASSLGDAEAFF
TGTGCCAGCAGCCTTGGAGACGCTGAAGCTTTCTTT
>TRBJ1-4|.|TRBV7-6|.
CASSLTRDNEKLFF
TGTGCCAGCAGCTTGACGAGGGATAATGAAAAACTGTTTTTT
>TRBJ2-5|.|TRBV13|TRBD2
CASSSRTSGVQETQYF
TGTGCCAGCAGCTCACGGACTAGCGGGGTGCAAGAGACCCAGTACTTC
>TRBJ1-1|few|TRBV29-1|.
CSAPGHANTEAFF
TGCAGCGCACCGGGACACGCGAACACTGAAGCTTTCTTT
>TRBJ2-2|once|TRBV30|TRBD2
CAWSVERGAGSPGELFF
TGTGCCTGGAGTGTAGAGCGGGGGGCTGGTTCACCCGGGGAGCTGTTTTTT
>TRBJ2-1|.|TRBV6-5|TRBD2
CASSPLRGGGDEQFF
TGTGCCAGCAGCCCACTACGCGGGGGGGGCGATGAGCAGTTCTTC
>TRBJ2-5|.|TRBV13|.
CASLWAGGEETQYF
TGTGCCAGCTTATGGGCAGGCGGTGAAGAGACCCAGTACTTC
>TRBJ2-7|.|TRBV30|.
CAWRVSGTDEQYF
TGTGCCTGGAGAGTGTCAGGGACCGACGAGCAGTACTTC
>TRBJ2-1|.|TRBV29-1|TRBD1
CSVRTGTRNEQFF
TGCAGCGTTCGGACAGGAACGCGCAATGAGCAGTTCTTC
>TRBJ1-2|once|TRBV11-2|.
CASSLGTANGYTF
TGTGCCAGCAGCTTAGGGACTGCCAATGGCTACACCTTC
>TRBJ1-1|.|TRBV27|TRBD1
CASSPRGTGGLGTEAFF
TGTGCCAGCAGTCCCAGAGGGACAGGGGGCTTGGGCACTGAAGCTTTCTTT